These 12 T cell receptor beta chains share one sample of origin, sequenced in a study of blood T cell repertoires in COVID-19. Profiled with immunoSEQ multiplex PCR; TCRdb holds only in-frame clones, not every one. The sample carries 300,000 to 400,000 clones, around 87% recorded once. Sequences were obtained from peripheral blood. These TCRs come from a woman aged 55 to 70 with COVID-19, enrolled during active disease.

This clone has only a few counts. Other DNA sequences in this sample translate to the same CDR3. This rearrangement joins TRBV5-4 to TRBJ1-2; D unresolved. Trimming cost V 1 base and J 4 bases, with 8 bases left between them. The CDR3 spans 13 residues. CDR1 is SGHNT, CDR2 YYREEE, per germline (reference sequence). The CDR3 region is CASSLRGSYGYTF. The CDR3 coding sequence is TGTGCCAGCAGCTTGCGGGGATCCTATGGCTACACCTTC.

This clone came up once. This CDR3 reads CASSLDFAQANYGYTF. CDR3 DNA sequence: TGTGCCAGCAGCCTGGACTTTGCCCAAGCTAACTATGGCTACACCTTC. J is TRBJ1-2 and V is TRBV7-2; no definite D call. CDR1 is SGHTA and CDR2 is FQGNSA in the germline V gene. The CDR3 contains 16 residues. V dropped 5 bases and J dropped 0 bases, with 16 bases sitting between them.

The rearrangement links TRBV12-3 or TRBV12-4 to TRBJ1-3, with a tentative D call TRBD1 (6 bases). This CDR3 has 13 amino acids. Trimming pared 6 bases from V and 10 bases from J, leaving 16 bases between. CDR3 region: CASSSGHLGTIYF. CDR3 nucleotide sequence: TGTGCCAGCAGCTCGGGACACCTGGGGACCATATATTTT.

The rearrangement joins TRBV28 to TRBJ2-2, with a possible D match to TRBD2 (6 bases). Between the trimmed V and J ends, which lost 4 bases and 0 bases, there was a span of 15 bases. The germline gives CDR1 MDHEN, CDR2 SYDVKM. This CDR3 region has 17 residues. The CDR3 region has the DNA TGTGCCAGCAGTTACTCCCGCGGGGCTCCGAACACCGGGGAGCTGTTTTTT. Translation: CASSYSRGAPNTGELFF.

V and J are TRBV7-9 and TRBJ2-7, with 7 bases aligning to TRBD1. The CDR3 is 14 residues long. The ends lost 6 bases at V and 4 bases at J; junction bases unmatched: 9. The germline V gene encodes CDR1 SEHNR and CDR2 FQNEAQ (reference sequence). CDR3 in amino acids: CASRRGDSRYEQYF. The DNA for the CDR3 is TGTGCCAGCAGGCGAGGGGACAGCCGTTACGAGCAGTACTTC.

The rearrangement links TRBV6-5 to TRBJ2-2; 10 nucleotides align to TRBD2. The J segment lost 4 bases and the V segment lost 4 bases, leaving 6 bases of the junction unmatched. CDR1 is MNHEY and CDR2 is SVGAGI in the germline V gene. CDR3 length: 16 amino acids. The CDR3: CASSSPAGGRTGELFF. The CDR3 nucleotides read TGTGCCAGCAGTTCCCCAGCGGGGGGGCGCACCGGGGAGCTGTTTTTT.

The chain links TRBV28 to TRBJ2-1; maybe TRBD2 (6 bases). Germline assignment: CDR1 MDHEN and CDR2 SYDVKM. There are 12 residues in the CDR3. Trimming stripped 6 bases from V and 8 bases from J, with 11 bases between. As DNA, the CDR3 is TGTGCCAGCAGGGCCGGGACTGATGAGCAGTTCTTC. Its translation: CASRAGTDEQFF.

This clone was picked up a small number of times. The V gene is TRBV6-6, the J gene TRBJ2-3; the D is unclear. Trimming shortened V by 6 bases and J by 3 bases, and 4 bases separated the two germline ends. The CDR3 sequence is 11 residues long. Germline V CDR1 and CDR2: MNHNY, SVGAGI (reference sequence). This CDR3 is CASSSTDTQYF. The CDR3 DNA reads TGTGCCAGCAGCTCTACAGATACGCAGTATTTT.

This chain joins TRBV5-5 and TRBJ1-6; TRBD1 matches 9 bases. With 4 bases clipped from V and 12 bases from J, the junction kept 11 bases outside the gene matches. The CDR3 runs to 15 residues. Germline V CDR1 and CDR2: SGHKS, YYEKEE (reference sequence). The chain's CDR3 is CASSQTGTGYGPLHF. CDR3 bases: TGTGCCAGCAGCCAGACCGGGACAGGGTATGGACCCCTCCACTTT.

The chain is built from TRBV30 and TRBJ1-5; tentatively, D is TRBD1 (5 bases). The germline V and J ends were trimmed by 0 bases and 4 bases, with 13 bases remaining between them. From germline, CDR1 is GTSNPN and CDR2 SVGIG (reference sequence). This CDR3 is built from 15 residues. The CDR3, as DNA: TGTGCCTGGAGTGTACAGGCAGGGCCAAATCAGCCCCAGCATTTT. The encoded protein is CAWSVQAGPNQPQHF.

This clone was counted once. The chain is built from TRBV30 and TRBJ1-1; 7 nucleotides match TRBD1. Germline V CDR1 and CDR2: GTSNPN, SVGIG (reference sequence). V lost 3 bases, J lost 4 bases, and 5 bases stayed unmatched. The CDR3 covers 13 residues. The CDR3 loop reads CAWRGGHGTEAFF. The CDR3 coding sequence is TGTGCCTGGAGAGGGGGCCACGGCACTGAAGCTTTCTTT.

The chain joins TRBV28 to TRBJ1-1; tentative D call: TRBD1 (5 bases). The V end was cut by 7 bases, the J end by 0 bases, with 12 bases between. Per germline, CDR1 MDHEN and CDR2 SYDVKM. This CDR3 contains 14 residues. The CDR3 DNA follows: TGTGCCAGCACCTGGGGGGTGGTGAACACTGAAGCTTTCTTT. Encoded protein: CASTWGVVNTEAFF.